This is a list of T cell receptor beta chains from one sample in a study of cytomegalovirus exposure and HLA in healthy donors. The table came from immunoSEQ multiplex PCR; TCRdb's copy has only in-frame clones and leaves some out. Of more than 200,000 clones in the sample, about 92% were seen once. Sequenced input: PBMCs. Source of these receptors: a woman between 25 and 40 years old in good health and CMV-seronegative. Both conserved end residues are part of each CDR3. D genes are given only for firm matches. For some rows the clone size is stated as once, few or many, or as a class when expanded; others skip it.

size | J | V | D | DNA | CDR3
once | TRBJ1-5 | TRBV27 | TRBD1 | TGTGCCAGCAGGCGGACAGGATTAACCCTGGGCAATCAGCCCCAGCATTTT | CASRRTGLTLGNQPQHF
NA | TRBJ2-1 | TRBV6-4 | TRBD2 | TGTGCCAGCAGTCAAACTAGCGGGGACTACAATGAGCAGTTCTTC | CASSQTSGDYNEQFF
NA | TRBJ2-7 | TRBV19 | NA | TGTGCCAGTAGTATAGGGATCCACGAGCAGTACTTC | CASSIGIHEQYF
NA | TRBJ2-7 | TRBV6-1 | TRBD1 | TGTGCCAGCAGTGGGAGACAGGGGCGCTACGAGCAGTACTTC | CASSGRQGRYEQYF
NA | TRBJ2-3 | TRBV7-2 | TRBD2 | TGTGCCAGCAGCTGGCTACCGGGACTAGCGGAGCCCAGCACAGATACGCAGTATTTT | CASSWLPGLAEPSTDTQYF
NA | TRBJ2-2 | TRBV6-5 | NA | TGTGCCAGCAGTTCCCGGACAACGCAGACCGGGGAGCTGTTTTTT | CASSSRTTQTGELFF
NA | TRBJ2-5 | TRBV7-7 | TRBD2 | TGTGCCAGCAGCCCGGGACTAGCTAAAGAGACCCAGTACTTC | CASSPGLAKETQYF
NA | TRBJ2-7 | TRBV6-5 | NA | TGTGCCAGCTGCCAACAGGGTTCCTACGAGCAGTACTTC | CASCQQGSYEQYF
NA | TRBJ2-3 | TRBV9 | NA | TGTGCCAGCACCCCACCGGATCCTAGCACAGATACGCAGTATTTT | CASTPPDPSTDTQYF
NA | TRBJ2-1 | TRBV7-9 | TRBD1 | TGTGCCAGCAGCCGCTCCGGGACAGACTACAATGAGCAGTTCTTC | CASSRSGTDYNEQFF
NA | TRBJ2-2 | TRBV11-2 | NA | TGTGCCAGCAGCTTAGGCGGCACCGGGGAGCTGTTTTTT | CASSLGGTGELFF
NA | TRBJ2-7 | TRBV5-1 | TRBD2 | TGCGCCAGCAGCACGGGACTAGCGGGAGGCAGTGAGCAGTACTTC | CASSTGLAGGSEQYF
NA | TRBJ2-2 | TRBV28 | NA | TGTGCCAGCAGTTTAGGAACAGCTCTGACCGGGGAGCTGTTTTTT | CASSLGTALTGELFF
NA | TRBJ2-5 | TRBV11-3 | NA | TGTGCCAGCGGGACGGCCCAAGAGACCCAGTACTTC | CASGTAQETQYF
NA | TRBJ1-4 | TRBV19 | NA | TGTGCCAGTAGGTGGAGCCCTAATGAAAAACTGTTTTTT | CASRWSPNEKLFF
NA | TRBJ2-3 | TRBV7-2 | TRBD1 | TGTGCCAGCAGCTTAGAACAGGGGGCGGCAGATACGCAGTATTTT | CASSLEQGAADTQYF
NA | TRBJ2-5 | TRBV11-3 | NA | TGTGCCAGCAGCAGCCCCTTTTCAGGGAGAGAGACCCAGTACTTC | CASSSPFSGRETQYF
NA | TRBJ2-1 | TRBV27 | TRBD2 | TGTGCCAGCAGTTTAGCTAGCGGACCCTACAATGAGCAGTTCTTC | CASSLASGPYNEQFF
once | TRBJ1-4 | TRBV19 | NA | TGTGCCAGTAGTATCCGGGGGTCTAGGGAAAAACTGTTTTTT | CASSIRGSREKLFF
NA | TRBJ1-5 | TRBV12-5 | NA | TGTGCTAGTGGTTTGTTCAGGGCCCGCAATCAGCCCCAGCATTTT | CASGLFRARNQPQHF
NA | TRBJ2-1 | TRBV6-5 | TRBD1 | TGTGCCAGCAGTCCCGGGACAGGGGGCTATGAGCAGTTCTTC | CASSPGTGGYEQFF
NA | TRBJ2-7 | TRBV19 | NA | TGTGCCAGTAGTATAGGCCCCGAGGGGGAGCAGTACTTC | CASSIGPEGEQYF